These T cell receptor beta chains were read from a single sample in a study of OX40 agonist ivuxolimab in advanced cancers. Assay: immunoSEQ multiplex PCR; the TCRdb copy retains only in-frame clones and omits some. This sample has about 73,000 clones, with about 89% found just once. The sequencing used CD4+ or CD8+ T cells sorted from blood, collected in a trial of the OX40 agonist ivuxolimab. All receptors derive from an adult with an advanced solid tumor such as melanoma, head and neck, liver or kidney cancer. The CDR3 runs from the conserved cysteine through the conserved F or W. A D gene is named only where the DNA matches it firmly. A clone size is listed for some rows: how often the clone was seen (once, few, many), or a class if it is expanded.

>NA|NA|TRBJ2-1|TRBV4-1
CASSHPLREQFF
TGCGCCAGCAGCCACCCCCTGAGGGAGCAGTTCTTC
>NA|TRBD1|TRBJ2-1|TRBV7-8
CASSLAVQGSSYNEQFF
TGTGCCAGCAGCTTAGCCGTACAGGGGAGCTCCTACAATGAGCAGTTCTTC
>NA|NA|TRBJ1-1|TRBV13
CASSFAVDTEAFF
TGTGCCAGCAGCTTCGCGGTGGACACTGAAGCTTTCTTT
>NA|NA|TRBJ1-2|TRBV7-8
CASSLAPHGYTF
TGTGCCAGCAGCTTAGCTCCTCATGGCTACACCTTC
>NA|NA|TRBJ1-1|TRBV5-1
CASSLDGGAATEAFF
TGCGCCAGCAGCTTGGATGGGGGCGCCGCCACTGAAGCTTTCTTT
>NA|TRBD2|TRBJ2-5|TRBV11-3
CASSLDFLAGAQETQYF
TGTGCCAGCAGCTTAGATTTCCTAGCGGGAGCCCAAGAGACCCAGTACTTC
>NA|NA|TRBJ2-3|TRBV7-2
CASSFWGDTQYF
TGTGCCAGCAGCTTTTGGGGAGATACGCAGTATTTT
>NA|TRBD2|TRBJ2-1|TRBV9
CASSVGPSGGSYNEQFF
TGTGCCAGCAGCGTAGGTCCTAGCGGGGGGTCCTACAATGAGCAGTTCTTC
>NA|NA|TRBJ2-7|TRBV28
CASTLGPSVNYEQYF
TGTGCCAGCACCCTGGGCCCTAGCGTCAACTACGAGCAGTACTTC
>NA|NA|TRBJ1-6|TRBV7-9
CASSADSGGSPLHF
TGTGCCAGCAGCGCCGACAGCGGCGGGTCACCCCTCCACTTT
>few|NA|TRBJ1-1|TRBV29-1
CSVDMVGAFF
TGCAGCGTTGATATGGTGGGAGCTTTCTTT
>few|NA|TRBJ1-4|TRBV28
CASSFGGQGTNEKLFF
TGTGCCAGCAGTTTCGGGGGGCAAGGAACTAATGAAAAACTGTTTTTT
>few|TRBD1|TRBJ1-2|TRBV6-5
CASSSGQGGSYGYTF
TGTGCCAGCAGTAGCGGACAGGGGGGGAGCTATGGCTACACCTTC
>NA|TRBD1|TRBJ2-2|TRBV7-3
CASSSRTGTNTGELFF
TGTGCCAGCAGCTCGCGGACAGGAACGAACACCGGGGAGCTGTTTTTT
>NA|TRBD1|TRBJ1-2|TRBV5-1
CASSTQTGVGYTF
TGCGCCAGCAGCACTCAGACAGGGGTCGGCTACACCTTC
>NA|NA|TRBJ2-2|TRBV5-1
CASSFSGSTNTGELFF
TGCGCCAGCAGCTTCTCAGGGTCCACGAACACCGGGGAGCTGTTTTTT
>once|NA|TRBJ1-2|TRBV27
CASSLRSGDVNYGYTF
TGTGCCAGCAGTTTAAGATCCGGGGATGTTAACTATGGCTACACCTTC
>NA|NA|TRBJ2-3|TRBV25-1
CASSSSRRTDTQYF
TGTGCCAGCAGTTCCAGTCGGCGGACAGATACGCAGTATTTT
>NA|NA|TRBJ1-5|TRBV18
CASSPKDTGPSNQPQHF
TGTGCCAGCTCCCCTAAGGACACAGGACCTAGCAATCAGCCCCAGCATTTT
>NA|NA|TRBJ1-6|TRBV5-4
CASSLWGAGYNSPLHF
TGTGCCAGCAGCTTGTGGGGGGCCGGGTATAATTCACCCCTCCACTTT
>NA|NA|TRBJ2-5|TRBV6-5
CASKGRMETQYF
TGTGCCAGCAAAGGTCGGATGGAGACCCAGTACTTC
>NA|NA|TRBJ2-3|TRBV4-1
CASSQEQGGTDTQYF
TGCGCCAGCAGCCAAGAACAGGGGGGGACAGATACGCAGTATTTT
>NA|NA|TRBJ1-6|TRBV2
CASSTRPGSPLHF
TGTGCCAGCAGCACCCGACCGGGGTCACCCCTCCACTTT
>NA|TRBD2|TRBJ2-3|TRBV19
CASSTGLAGLTDTQYF
TGTGCCAGTAGTACGGGACTAGCGGGACTCACAGATACGCAGTATTTT
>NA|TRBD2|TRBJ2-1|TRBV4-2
CASSLDLAGVNEQFF
TGTGCCAGCAGCTTAGACTTAGCGGGAGTGAATGAGCAGTTCTTC
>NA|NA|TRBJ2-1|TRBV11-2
CASSFYYNEQFF
TGTGCCAGCAGCTTTTACTACAATGAGCAGTTCTTC
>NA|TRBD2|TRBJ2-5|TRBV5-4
CASSLVASGYLGETQYF
TGTGCCAGCAGCTTGGTAGCTAGCGGTTACCTTGGAGAGACCCAGTACTTC
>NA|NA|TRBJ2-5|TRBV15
CATSRGTRGETQYF
TGTGCCACCAGCAGAGGGACGCGGGGAGAGACCCAGTACTTC
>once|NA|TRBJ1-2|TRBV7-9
CASSTRTAYNGYTF
TGTGCCAGCAGCACGAGGACAGCCTATAATGGCTACACCTTC
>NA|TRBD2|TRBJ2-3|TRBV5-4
CASSLMNLRGAEDTQYF
TGTGCCAGCAGCTTGATGAATTTGCGGGGGGCGGAAGATACGCAGTATTTT
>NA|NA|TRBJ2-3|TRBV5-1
CASSLVGTSTDTQYF
TGCGCCAGCAGCTTGGTGGGAACTAGCACAGATACGCAGTATTTT
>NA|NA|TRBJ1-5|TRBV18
CASSQNHGSNQPQHF
TGTGCCAGCTCACAAAATCATGGGAGCAATCAGCCCCAGCATTTT
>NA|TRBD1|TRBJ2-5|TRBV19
CASKGVGQGPETQYF
TGTGCCAGTAAAGGTGTGGGACAGGGGCCGGAGACCCAGTACTTC
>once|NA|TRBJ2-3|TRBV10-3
CAISDMNGRAGTDTQYF
TGTGCCATCAGTGATATGAACGGACGAGCTGGCACAGATACGCAGTATTTT
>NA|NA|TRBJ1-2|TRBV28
CASSPSVWAGGYTF
TGTGCCAGCAGCCCCTCGGTGTGGGCTGGTGGCTACACCTTC
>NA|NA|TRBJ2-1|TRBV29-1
CSVQLSAGSSYNEQFF
TGCAGCGTACAGCTCTCAGCGGGCTCCTCCTACAATGAGCAGTTCTTC
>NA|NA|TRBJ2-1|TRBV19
CASSDGADSYNEQFF
TGTGCCAGTAGTGATGGGGCGGACTCCTACAATGAGCAGTTCTTC
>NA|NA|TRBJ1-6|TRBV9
CASSVEAGKNYSPLHF
TGTGCCAGCAGCGTAGAGGCAGGGAAGAATTACTCACCCCTCCACTTT
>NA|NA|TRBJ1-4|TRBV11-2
CASSLIRGEKLFF
TGTGCCAGCAGCCTAATCCGGGGTGAAAAACTGTTTTTT
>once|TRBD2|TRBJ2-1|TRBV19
CASSTRGGVSYNEQFF
TGTGCCAGTAGCACCCGCGGGGGGGTTTCCTACAATGAGCAGTTCTTC
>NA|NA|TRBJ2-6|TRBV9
CASSPRRGGANVLTF
TGTGCCAGCAGCCCCCGACGGGGGGGGGCCAACGTCCTGACTTTC
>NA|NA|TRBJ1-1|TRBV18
CASSSTGTGNTEAFF
TGTGCCAGCTCATCTACTGGGACGGGGAACACTGAAGCTTTCTTT
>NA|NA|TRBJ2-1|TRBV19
CASSIDSTGSQFF
TGTGCCAGTAGTATAGATTCCACGGGCTCACAGTTCTTC
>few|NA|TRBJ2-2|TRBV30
CAWTLGHTGELFF
TGTGCCTGGACCCTAGGACATACCGGGGAGCTGTTTTTT
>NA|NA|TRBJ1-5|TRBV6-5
CAAGQPQHF
TGTGCCGCGGGACAGCCCCAGCATTTT
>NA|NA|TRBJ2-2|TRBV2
CASSGEDVALGELFF
TGTGCCAGCAGTGGGGAGGACGTCGCATTGGGGGAGCTGTTTTTT
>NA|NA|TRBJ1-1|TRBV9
CASSGRATGRNTEAFF
TGTGCCAGCAGCGGAAGAGCAACAGGGAGGAACACTGAAGCTTTCTTT
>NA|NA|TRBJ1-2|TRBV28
CASRHSMANYGYTF
TGTGCCAGCAGACACAGCATGGCTAACTATGGCTACACCTTC
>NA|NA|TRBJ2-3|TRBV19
CASSLGTVSSTDTQYF
TGTGCCAGTAGTCTAGGGACGGTCTCTAGCACAGATACGCAGTATTTT
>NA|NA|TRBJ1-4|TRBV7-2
CASSLAGYGEKLFF
TGTGCCAGCAGCTTAGCAGGGTATGGTGAAAAACTGTTTTTT
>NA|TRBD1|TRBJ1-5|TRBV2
CASRRDRAGPQHF
TGTGCCAGCAGACGGGACAGGGCTGGGCCCCAGCATTTT
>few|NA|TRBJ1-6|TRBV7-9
CASSGGPGSSPLHF
TGTGCCAGCAGCGGGGGTCCAGGCAGTTCACCCCTCCACTTT
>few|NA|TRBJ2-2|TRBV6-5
CASSLRTGTGELFF
TGTGCCAGCAGTTTGAGGACTGGCACCGGGGAGCTGTTTTTT
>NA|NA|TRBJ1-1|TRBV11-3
CASSLEGGTEAFF
TGTGCCAGCAGCTTGGAGGGTGGGACTGAAGCTTTCTTT